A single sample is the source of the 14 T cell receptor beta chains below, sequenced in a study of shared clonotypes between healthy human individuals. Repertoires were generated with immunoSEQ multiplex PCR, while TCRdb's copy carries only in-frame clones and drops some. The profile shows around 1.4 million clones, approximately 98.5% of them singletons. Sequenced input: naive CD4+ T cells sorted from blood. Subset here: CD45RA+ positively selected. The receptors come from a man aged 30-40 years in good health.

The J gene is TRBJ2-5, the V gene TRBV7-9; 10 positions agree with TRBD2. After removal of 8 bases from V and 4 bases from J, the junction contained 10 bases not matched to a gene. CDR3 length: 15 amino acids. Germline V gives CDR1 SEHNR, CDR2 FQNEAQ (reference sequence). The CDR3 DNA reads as TGTGCCAGCGGCCTTATAGCGGGAGGTCTAGAGACCCAGTACTTC. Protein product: CASGLIAGGLETQYF.

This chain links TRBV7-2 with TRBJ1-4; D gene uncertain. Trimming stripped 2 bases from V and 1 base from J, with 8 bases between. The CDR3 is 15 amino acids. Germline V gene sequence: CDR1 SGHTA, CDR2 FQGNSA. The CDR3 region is CASSLPRGTNEKLFF. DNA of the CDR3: TGTGCCAGCAGCTTACCCCGGGGAACTAATGAAAAACTGTTTTTT.

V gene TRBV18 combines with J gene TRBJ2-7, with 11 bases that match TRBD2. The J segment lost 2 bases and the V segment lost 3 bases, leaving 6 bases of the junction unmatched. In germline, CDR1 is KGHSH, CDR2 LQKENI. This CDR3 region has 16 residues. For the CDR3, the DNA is TGTGCCAGCTCACCGAAACTAGCGGGAGCCCCCTACGAGCAGTACTTC. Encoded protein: CASSPKLAGAPYEQYF.

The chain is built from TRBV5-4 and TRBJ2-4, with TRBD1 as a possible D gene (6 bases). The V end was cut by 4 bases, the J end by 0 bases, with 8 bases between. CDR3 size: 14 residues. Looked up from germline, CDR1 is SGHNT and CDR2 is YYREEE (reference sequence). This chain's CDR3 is CASSHREAKNIQYF. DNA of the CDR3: TGTGCCAGCAGCCACAGGGAAGCCAAAAACATTCAGTACTTC.

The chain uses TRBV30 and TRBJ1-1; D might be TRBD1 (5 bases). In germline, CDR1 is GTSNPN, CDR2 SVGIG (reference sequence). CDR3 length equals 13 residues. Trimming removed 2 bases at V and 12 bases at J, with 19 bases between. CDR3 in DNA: TGTGCCTGGAGTAAACAGCGGGGGACCGAAACTTTCTTT. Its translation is CAWSKQRGTETFF. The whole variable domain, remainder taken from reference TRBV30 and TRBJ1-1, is SQTIHQWPATLVQPVGSPLSLECTVEGTSNPNLYWYRQAAGRGLQLLFYSVGIGQISSEVPQNLSASRPQDRQFILSSKKLLLSDSGFYLCAWSKQRGTETFFGQGTRLTVV.

CDR3 nucleotide sequence: TGTGCCAGCAGTTACAGGAGACCTAGCACAGATACGCAGTATTTT. It encodes CASSYRRPSTDTQYF. The chain couples TRBV5-6 to TRBJ2-3, with D maybe TRBD1 (5 bases). Germline CDR1 SGHDT, CDR2 YYEEEE. The CDR3 loop spans 15 amino acids. With 5 bases removed from V and 0 bases from J, the gap between germline ends came to 13 bases.

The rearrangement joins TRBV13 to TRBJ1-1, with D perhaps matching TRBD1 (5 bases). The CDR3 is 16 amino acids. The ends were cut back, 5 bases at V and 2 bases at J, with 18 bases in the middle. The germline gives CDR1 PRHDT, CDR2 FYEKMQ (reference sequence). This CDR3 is CASSNRGVGRNTEAFF. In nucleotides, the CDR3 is TGTGCCAGCAGCAATAGGGGTGTGGGACGTAACACTGAAGCTTTCTTT.

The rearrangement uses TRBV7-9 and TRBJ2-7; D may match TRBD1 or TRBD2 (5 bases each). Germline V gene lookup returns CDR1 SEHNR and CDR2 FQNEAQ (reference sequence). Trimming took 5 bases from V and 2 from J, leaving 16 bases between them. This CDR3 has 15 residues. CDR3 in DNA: TGTGCCAGCAGCGTCCGGGACCTAGCAACCTACGAGCAGTACTTC. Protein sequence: CASSVRDLATYEQYF. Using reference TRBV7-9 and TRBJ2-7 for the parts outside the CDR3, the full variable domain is DTGVSQNPRHKITKRGQNVTFRCDPISEHNRLYWYRQTLGQGPEFLTYFQNEAQLEKSRLLSDRFSAERPKGSFSTLEIQRTEQGDSAMYLCASSVRDLATYEQYFGPGTRLTVT.

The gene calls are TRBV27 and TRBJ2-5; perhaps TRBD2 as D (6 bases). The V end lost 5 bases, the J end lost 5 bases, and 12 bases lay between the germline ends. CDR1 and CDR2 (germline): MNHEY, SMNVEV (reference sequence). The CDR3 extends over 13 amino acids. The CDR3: CASSPTSRETQYF. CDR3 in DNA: TGTGCCAGCAGTCCTACTAGCAGGGAGACCCAGTACTTC.

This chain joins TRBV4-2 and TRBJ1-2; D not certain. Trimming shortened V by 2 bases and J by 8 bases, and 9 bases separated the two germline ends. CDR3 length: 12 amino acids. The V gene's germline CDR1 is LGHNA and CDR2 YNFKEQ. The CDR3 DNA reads TGTGCCAGCAGCCAACCCAACGAGGGCTACACCTTC. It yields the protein CASSQPNEGYTF.

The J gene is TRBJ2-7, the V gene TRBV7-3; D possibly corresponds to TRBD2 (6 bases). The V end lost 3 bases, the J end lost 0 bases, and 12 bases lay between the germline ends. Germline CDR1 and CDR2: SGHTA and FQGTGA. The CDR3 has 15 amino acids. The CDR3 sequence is CASSLIRGNSYEQYF. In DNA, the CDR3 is TGTGCCAGCAGCTTGATTCGGGGGAACTCCTACGAGCAGTACTTC.

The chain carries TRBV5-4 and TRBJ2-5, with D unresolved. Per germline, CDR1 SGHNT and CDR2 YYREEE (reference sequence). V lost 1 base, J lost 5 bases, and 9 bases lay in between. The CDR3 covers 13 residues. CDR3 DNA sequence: TGTGCCAGCAGCTTGACTCAGCAGGAGACCCAGTACTTC. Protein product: CASSLTQQETQYF.

The DNA of the CDR3 is TGTGCCAGCAGCTTGCGGGAGACCAGCGAGCAGTACTTC. This gives the protein CASSLRETSEQYF. This sequence joins TRBV7-8 and TRBJ2-7; 7 positions agree with TRBD2. From germline, CDR1 is SGHVS and CDR2 FQNEAQ. The CDR3 spans 13 residues. J was trimmed by 6 bases and V by 3 bases; bases with no gene match: 5.

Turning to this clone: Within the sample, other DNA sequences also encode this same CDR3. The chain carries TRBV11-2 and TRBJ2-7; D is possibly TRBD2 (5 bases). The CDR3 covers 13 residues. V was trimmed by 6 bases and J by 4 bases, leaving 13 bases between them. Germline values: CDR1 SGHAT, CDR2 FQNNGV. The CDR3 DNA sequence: TGTGCCAGCAGTCTCGGGGTCGTTTACGAGCAGTACTTC. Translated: CASSLGVVYEQYF.